This is a list of T cell receptor beta chains from one sample in a study of beta chain features in type 1 diabetes. TCRdb's table, derived via immunoSEQ multiplex PCR, lists solely in-frame clones and lacks some. This table has almost 350,000 clones, less than 9.5% appearing once. The source material was central memory CD4+ T cells from blood. The receptors here all came from a woman aged 18 to 35 in good health. Both conserved end residues are part of each CDR3. The D gene is left open where the match is weak.

V: TRBV2
length: 14
D: NA
J: TRBJ2-1
CDR3: CASKEGVGPNEQFF

V: TRBV6-6
length: 16
D: TRBD1
J: TRBJ2-3
CDR3: CASSYSTGRSTDTQYF

V: TRBV27
length: 15
D: NA
J: TRBJ2-4
CDR3: CASSFVGQGSYIQYF

V: TRBV19
length: 16
D: TRBD2
J: TRBJ2-1
CDR3: CASRRTSGRALGEQFF

V: TRBV29-1
length: 13
D: NA
J: TRBJ2-1
CDR3: CSVPPGLVVEQFF

V: TRBV18
length: 16
D: NA
J: TRBJ1-1
CDR3: CASSPYRAKGGSEAFF

V: TRBV15
length: 14
D: NA
J: TRBJ2-7
CDR3: CATSRDLYDGEQYF

V: TRBV7-2
length: 16
D: TRBD2
J: TRBJ2-3
CDR3: CASSLGGGRGTDTQYF

V: TRBV19
length: 14
D: NA
J: TRBJ2-3
CDR3: CASSSYLRSDTQYF

V: TRBV9
length: 14
D: NA
J: TRBJ2-1
CDR3: CASSVEPMGNEQFF

V: TRBV28
length: 12
D: NA
J: TRBJ2-1
CDR3: CASSSRGYEQFF

V: TRBV15
length: 17
D: NA
J: TRBJ1-5
CDR3: CATSRVAGNGGNQPQHF

V: TRBV7-3
length: 14
D: TRBD1
J: TRBJ1-2
CDR3: CASSLAGQGRGYTF

V: TRBV9
length: 20
D: TRBD1
J: TRBJ2-6
CDR3: CASSVAQIQGEFAGANVLTF

V: TRBV5-4
length: 14
D: NA
J: TRBJ1-1
CDR3: CASSFYQVNTEAFF

V: TRBV18
length: 14
D: NA
J: TRBJ2-7
CDR3: CASSSRPSSYEQYF

V: TRBV10-3
length: 14
D: TRBD2
J: TRBJ2-3
CDR3: CAIRGLTPTDTQYF

V: TRBV7-9
length: 15
D: NA
J: TRBJ1-1
CDR3: CASSLGVRPNTEAFF

V: TRBV7-9
length: 12
D: NA
J: TRBJ2-7
CDR3: CASSSQGGEQYF

V: TRBV2
length: 15
D: TRBD2
J: TRBJ2-1
CDR3: CASSVASGSPFEQFF

V: TRBV2
length: 14
D: TRBD1
J: TRBJ1-5
CDR3: CASSKRTGTRPQHF

V: TRBV4-2
length: 13
D: NA
J: TRBJ1-2
CDR3: CASSQEAGHGYTF

V: TRBV11-2
length: 15
D: NA
J: TRBJ1-1
CDR3: CASSRWETSNTEAFF

V: TRBV9
length: 17
D: NA
J: TRBJ2-2
CDR3: CASSVATGRGDTGELFF

V: TRBV7-9
length: 14
D: NA
J: TRBJ2-5
CDR3: CASAGTIGGETQYF

V: TRBV5-1
length: 14
D: TRBD1
J: TRBJ2-3
CDR3: CASRSGTESDTQYF

V: TRBV7-2
length: 15
D: TRBD2
J: TRBJ2-3
CDR3: CASSFRLAGADTQYF

V: TRBV2
length: 15
D: TRBD2
J: TRBJ2-1
CDR3: CASSDSSRTGGEQFF

V: TRBV27
length: 15
D: NA
J: TRBJ1-5
CDR3: CASSLRVGGNQPQHF

V: TRBV5-8
length: 12
D: NA
J: TRBJ1-2
CDR3: CASSLVGNGYTF

V: TRBV21-1
length: 22
D: NA
J: TRBJ2-7
CDR3: CASSITEPGLAVPLVRLYEQYF

V: TRBV15
length: 14
D: NA
J: TRBJ2-5
CDR3: CATGIRNLGQTQYF

V: TRBV20-1
length: 11
D: NA
J: TRBJ1-1
CDR3: CSVRGGTEAFF

V: TRBV4-3
length: 17
D: TRBD2
J: TRBJ2-1
CDR3: CASSQRPGTSFTNEQFF

V: TRBV5-8
length: 16
D: NA
J: TRBJ1-1
CDR3: CASSAPPRGDGTEAFF

V: TRBV11-2
length: 15
D: NA
J: TRBJ2-1
CDR3: CASSHGTGRGNEQFF

V: TRBV7-6
length: 16
D: NA
J: TRBJ2-3
CDR3: CASSLNGGAVTDTQYF

V: TRBV11-2
length: 14
D: TRBD1
J: TRBJ2-5
CDR3: CASSPRTGVETQYF